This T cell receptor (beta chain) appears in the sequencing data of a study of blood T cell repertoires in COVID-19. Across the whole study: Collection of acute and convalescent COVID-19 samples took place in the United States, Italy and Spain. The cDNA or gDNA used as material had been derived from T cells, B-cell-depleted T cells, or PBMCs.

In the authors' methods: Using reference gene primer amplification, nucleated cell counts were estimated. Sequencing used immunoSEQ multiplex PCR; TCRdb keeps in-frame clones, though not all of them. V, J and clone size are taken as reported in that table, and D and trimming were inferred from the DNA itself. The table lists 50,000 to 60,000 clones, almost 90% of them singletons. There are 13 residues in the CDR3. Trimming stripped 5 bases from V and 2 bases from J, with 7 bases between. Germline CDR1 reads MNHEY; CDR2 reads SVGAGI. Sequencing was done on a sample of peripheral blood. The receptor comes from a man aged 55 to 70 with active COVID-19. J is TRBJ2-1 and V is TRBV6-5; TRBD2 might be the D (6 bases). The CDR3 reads CASSPSAYNEQFF. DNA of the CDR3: TGTGCCAGCAGTCCTAGCGCCTACAATGAGCAGTTCTTC.